This TCR beta chain is from a study of blood T cell repertoires in COVID-19. The CDR3 has 12 residues. The ends were cut back, 3 bases at V and 7 bases at J, with 9 bases in the middle. Germline assignment: CDR1 KGHSH and CDR2 LQKENI. Produced via immunoSEQ multiplex PCR; TCRdb's table is partial and in-frame only. This table holds a few hundred thousand clones, 80% to 85% found once. This TCR was sampled from a man aged 45-65 years who had recovered from COVID-19. This chain uses TRBV18 with TRBJ2-5; no clear D. The sequenced material came from PBMCs or T cells enriched from blood (not recorded which). The CDR3 here is CASSPPSGTQYF. CDR3 coding DNA: TGTGCCAGCTCACCCCCGTCGGGGACCCAGTACTTC.